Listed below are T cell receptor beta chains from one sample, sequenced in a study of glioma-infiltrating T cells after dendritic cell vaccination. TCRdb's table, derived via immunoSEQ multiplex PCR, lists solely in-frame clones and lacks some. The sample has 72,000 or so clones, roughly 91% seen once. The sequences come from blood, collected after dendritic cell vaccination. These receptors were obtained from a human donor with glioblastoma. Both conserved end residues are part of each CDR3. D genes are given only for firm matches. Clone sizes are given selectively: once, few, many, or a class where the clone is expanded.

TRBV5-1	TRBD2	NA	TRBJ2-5	TGCGCCAGCAGCCCCCGGCCTAGCGGGAGTCTGGAGACCCAGTACTTC	CASSPRPSGSLETQYF
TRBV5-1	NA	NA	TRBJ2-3	TGCGCCAGCAGCTCCCCGGGAGTGGCAGATACGCAGTATTTT	CASSSPGVADTQYF
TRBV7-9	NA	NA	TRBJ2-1	TGTGCCAGCAGCGGGGGGATTCAGGGTAAAGGCTACAATGAGCAGTTCTTC	CASSGGIQGKGYNEQFF
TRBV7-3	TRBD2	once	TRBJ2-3	TGTGCCAGCAGCTTAATGCCATCCGGGACTAGCGGGACTATCACAGATACGCAGTATTTT	CASSLMPSGTSGTITDTQYF
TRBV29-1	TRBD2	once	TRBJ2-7	TGCAGCGTTGAACTAGCGGACCACCTTTCCTACGAGCAGTACTTC	CSVELADHLSYEQYF
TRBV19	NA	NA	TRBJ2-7	TGTGCCAGTAACCCGAGGGCCCCTCACCCCTACGAGCAGTACTTC	CASNPRAPHPYEQYF
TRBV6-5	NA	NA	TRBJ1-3	TGTGCCAGCAGCAAAACGACCGAGCGTGGAAACACCATATATTTT	CASSKTTERGNTIYF
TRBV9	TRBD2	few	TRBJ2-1	TGTGCCAGCAGCCCCACAGCCCCCGGGAGGGAGGCTTACAATGAGCAGTTCTTC	CASSPTAPGREAYNEQFF
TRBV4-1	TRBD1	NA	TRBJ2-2	TGCGCCAGCAGCCAAGATTACGGGACAGGGCTATACACCGGGGAGCTGTTTTTT	CASSQDYGTGLYTGELFF
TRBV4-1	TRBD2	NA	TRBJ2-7	TGCGCCAGCAGCCAAAGCCCCCTAGCGGGTGGCTCCTACGAGCAGTACTTC	CASSQSPLAGGSYEQYF
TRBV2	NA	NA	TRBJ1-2	TGTGCCAGCAAGGAAGCGTGGCAGGGACAAGGTGGCTACACCTTC	CASKEAWQGQGGYTF
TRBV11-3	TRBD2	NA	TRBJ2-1	TGTGCCAGCAGCTTATTTGGTGGGACTAGCGGGAGTGCTTACAATGAGCAGTTCTTC	CASSLFGGTSGSAYNEQFF
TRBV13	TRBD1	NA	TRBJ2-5	TGTGCCAGCAGCTTGTGGACAGGGGGGAGGGAGACCCAGTACTTC	CASSLWTGGRETQYF
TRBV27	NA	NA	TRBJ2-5	TGTGCCAGCAGTTTAGACAGAACCCAAGAGACCCAGTACTTC	CASSLDRTQETQYF
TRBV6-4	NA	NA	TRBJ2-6	TGTGCCAGCAGTGACGACAGCTCTGGGGCCAACGTCCTGACTTTC	CASSDDSSGANVLTF
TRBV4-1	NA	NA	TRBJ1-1	TGCGCCAGCAGCCACCCACCGGGGGAGGAAAGCACTGAAGCTTTCTTT	CASSHPPGEESTEAFF
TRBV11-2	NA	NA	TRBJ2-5	TGTGCCAGCAGCTCAGCCAGGCCCAATCAAGAGACCCAGTACTTC	CASSSARPNQETQYF
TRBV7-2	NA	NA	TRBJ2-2	TGTGCCAGCAGCCCGCGGACACGGAACACCGGGGAGCTGTTTTTT	CASSPRTRNTGELFF
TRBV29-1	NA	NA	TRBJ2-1	TGCAGCGTTGAAGATTACCGGACAGCCGGTGAGCAGTTCTTC	CSVEDYRTAGEQFF
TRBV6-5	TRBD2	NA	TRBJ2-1	TGTGCCAGCAGTGCCGGGACTAACTCCTACAATGAGCAGTTCTTC	CASSAGTNSYNEQFF
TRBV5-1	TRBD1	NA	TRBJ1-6	TGCGCCAGCAGCCGGGACAGGGGGGATAATTCACCCCTCCACTTT	CASSRDRGDNSPLHF
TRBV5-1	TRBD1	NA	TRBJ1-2	TGCGCCAGCAGGACGGAGGGGGCGCCTGGCTACACCTTC	CASRTEGAPGYTF
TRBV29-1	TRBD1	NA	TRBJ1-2	TGCAGCGTGAGCCGAACAGGGGACGGAGGCTACACCTTC	CSVSRTGDGGYTF
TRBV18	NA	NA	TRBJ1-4	TGTGCCAGCTCACCAACGGTGAAGGGGGAAAAACTGTTTTTT	CASSPTVKGEKLFF
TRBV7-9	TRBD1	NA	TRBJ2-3	TGTGCCAGCAGCCCTGGACAGGGACCAGATACGCAGTATTTT	CASSPGQGPDTQYF
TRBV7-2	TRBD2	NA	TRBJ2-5	TGTGCCAGCAGCTTAGGGTCGGGGGGGCGAGAGACCCAGTACTTC	CASSLGSGGRETQYF
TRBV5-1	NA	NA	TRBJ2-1	TGCGCCAGCAAAGGGGGGGATGAGCAGTTCTTC	CASKGGDEQFF
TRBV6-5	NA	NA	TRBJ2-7	TGTGCCAGCAGTTATCCCTGGAGTGAGCAGTACTTC	CASSYPWSEQYF
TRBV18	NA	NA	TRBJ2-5	TGTGCCAGCTCACCCGCGGGACAGCAAGAGACCCAGTACTTC	CASSPAGQQETQYF
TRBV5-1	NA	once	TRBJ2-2	TGCGCCAGCAGCTTGGGGCACGCGGGCACCGGGGAGCTGTTTTTT	CASSLGHAGTGELFF
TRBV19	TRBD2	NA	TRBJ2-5	TGTGCCAGTAGTATAGATGGGGAGGGCTTGGAGACCCAGTACTTC	CASSIDGEGLETQYF
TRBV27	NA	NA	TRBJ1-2	TGTGCCAGCAGTTTAGGTGTCGGCTTAGGGGGAAGCTATGGCTACACCTTC	CASSLGVGLGGSYGYTF
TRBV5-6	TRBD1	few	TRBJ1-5	TGTGCCAGCAGCTTGGTTGACAGGGAGGATCAGCCCCAGCATTTT	CASSLVDREDQPQHF
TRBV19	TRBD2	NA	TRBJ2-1	TGTGCCAGTACCCCAAGTCGGGGGGAAAATGAGCAGTTCTTC	CASTPSRGENEQFF
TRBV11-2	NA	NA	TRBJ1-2	TGTGCCAGCAGCTTAATCCTCGGAGATGGCTACACCTTC	CASSLILGDGYTF
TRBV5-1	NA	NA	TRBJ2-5	TGCGCCAGCAGCTGGGGCAGGGGTACAGGAGAGACCCAGTACTTC	CASSWGRGTGETQYF
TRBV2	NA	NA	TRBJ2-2	TGTGCCTGTCGACAGGATCGGACCGGGGAGCTGTTTTTT	CACRQDRTGELFF
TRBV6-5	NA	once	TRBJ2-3	TGTGCCAGCAGTTACGACGGCATCGGGAGAACAGATACGCAGTATTTT	CASSYDGIGRTDTQYF
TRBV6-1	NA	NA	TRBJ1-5	TGTGCCAGCAGACTGACAGACTCTATCAATCAGCCCCAGCATTTT	CASRLTDSINQPQHF
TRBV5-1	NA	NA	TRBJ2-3	TGCGCCAGCAGCTCACCAGGGCCGGCGACAGATACGCAGTATTTT	CASSSPGPATDTQYF
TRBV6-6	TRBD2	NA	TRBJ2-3	TGTGCCAGCAGTTACTTCGGACTAGCGGCAGATACGCAGTATTTT	CASSYFGLAADTQYF
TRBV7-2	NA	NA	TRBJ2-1	TGTGCCAGCAGCCTACCTCTAGCGGAGCAGTTCTTC	CASSLPLAEQFF
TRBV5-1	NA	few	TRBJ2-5	TGCGCCAGCAGCTTGGTGGGCAGTGGGGAGACCCAGTACTTC	CASSLVGSGETQYF
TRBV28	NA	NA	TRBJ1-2	TGTGCCAGCAGCCAGAACAGAGGGCTAGGGAGGTATGGCTACACCTTC	CASSQNRGLGRYGYTF
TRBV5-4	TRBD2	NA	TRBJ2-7	TGTGCCAGCAGCCTTAGCGGGAGTCGCTACGAGCAGTACTTC	CASSLSGSRYEQYF
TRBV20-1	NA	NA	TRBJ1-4	TGCAGTACTCGGGGGAGGGAAAAACTGTTTTTT	CSTRGREKLFF
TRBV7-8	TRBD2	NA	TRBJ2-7	TGTGCCAGCAGCTTACAGACTAGCGGGAGCCTCGAGCAGTACTTC	CASSLQTSGSLEQYF
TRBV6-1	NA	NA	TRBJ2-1	TGTGCCAGCACCATGGATGCGGGGCTATACAATGAGCAGTTCTTC	CASTMDAGLYNEQFF